A selection of T cell receptor beta chains follows, all from one sample in a study of PD-1 blockade in classical Hodgkin lymphoma. Profiling relied on immunoSEQ multiplex PCR, and the TCRdb table lists in-frame clones only, not all of them. The sample includes under 100,000 clones, around nine tenths of them seen just once. The starting material was peripheral blood mononuclear cells (PBMCs), obtained before the second cycle of nivolumab. These receptors originate from a human donor with classical Hodgkin lymphoma. CDR3s include the opening cysteine and the closing phenylalanine or tryptophan. D genes are given only for firm matches. Expanded clones are given a class, and other clones once, few, many or no size at all.

CDR3nt	CDR3aa	j_gene	v_gene	d_gene	abundance
TGCGCCAGCAGACCCACAGGGGGATTTGAAGCTTTCTTT	CASRPTGGFEAFF	TRBJ1-1	TRBV4-1	TRBD1	NA
TGTGCCAGCAGTTTAGTAGTGATAGCGGGACAGGGGTCTCGGATGCTCTACGAGCAGTACTTC	CASSLVVIAGQGSRMLYEQYF	TRBJ2-7	TRBV28	TRBD1	NA
TGTGCCATCAGTGAGAGGACAGGGTTGAACACTGAAGCTTTCTTT	CAISERTGLNTEAFF	TRBJ1-1	TRBV10-3	TRBD1	NA
TGTGCCAGCAGCTTAGCGATCGGGGCTAGCTCCTACGAGCAGTACTTC	CASSLAIGASSYEQYF	TRBJ2-7	TRBV7-9	NA	NA
TGTGCCAGCAGCCTCGGACTAGCGGGAGGGAACAATGAGCAGTTCTTC	CASSLGLAGGNNEQFF	TRBJ2-1	TRBV13	TRBD2	once
TGTGCCAGCAGCTTGGTGACAGCGGGGGAGACCCAGTACTTC	CASSLVTAGETQYF	TRBJ2-5	TRBV5-4	TRBD2	NA
TGTGCCAGCAGTCAACAGGGGGCGCGAACTAATGAAAAACTGTTTTTT	CASSQQGARTNEKLFF	TRBJ1-4	TRBV2	TRBD1	NA
TGTGCCAGCAGAACCGTGGGGGGGCGTTATGGCTACACCTTC	CASRTVGGRYGYTF	TRBJ1-2	TRBV27	NA	NA
TGTGCCAGCCGGCCAGGGTGGTCCTACGAGCAGTACTTC	CASRPGWSYEQYF	TRBJ2-7	TRBV6-5	NA	NA
TGTGCCAGCAGTTACTCAGAGGGGGCTGCGTCCTACGAGCAGTACTTC	CASSYSEGAASYEQYF	TRBJ2-7	TRBV6-5	TRBD1	NA
TGTGCCAGCAGAATGGGACTAGCGGGAACAGGCGAAAAGTACTTC	CASRMGLAGTGEKYF	TRBJ2-7	TRBV2	TRBD2	NA
TGCGCCAGCAGTCCCGAATTTGGACTAGCGAGTACAGATACGCAGTATTTT	CASSPEFGLASTDTQYF	TRBJ2-3	TRBV10-1	TRBD2	once
TGTGCCAGCAGCTTAACAGGGCCGAAGGGCTACACCTTC	CASSLTGPKGYTF	TRBJ1-2	TRBV11-2	NA	few
TGTGCCAGCAGTCTCACGATCGGCTACGAGCAGTACTTC	CASSLTIGYEQYF	TRBJ2-7	TRBV27	NA	NA
TGTGCCAGCAGCTTAAGGGATAACACTGAAGCTTTCTTT	CASSLRDNTEAFF	TRBJ1-1	TRBV7-3	NA	NA
TGTGCTAGTGGTTTCCACCTAACGGGACAGTCCTACGAGCAGTACTTC	CASGFHLTGQSYEQYF	TRBJ2-7	TRBV12-5	TRBD1	once
TGCAGCGTTGAAGAACCAGGGACAGGGGATATCGGGGAGCTGTTTTTT	CSVEEPGTGDIGELFF	TRBJ2-2	TRBV29-1	TRBD1	NA
TGTGCCAGCAGCCTAACTAGCGGGAAGATCACAGATACGCAGTATTTT	CASSLTSGKITDTQYF	TRBJ2-3	TRBV11-2	TRBD2	NA
TGTGCCAGCAGTGGGACAGCGAGCTCCTACAATGAGCAGTTCTTC	CASSGTASSYNEQFF	TRBJ2-1	TRBV6-1	NA	NA
TGTGCCTGCCTCCTGTGGGGGTTCTCTGGAAACACCATATATTTT	CACLLWGFSGNTIYF	TRBJ1-3	TRBV5-3	NA	NA
TGTGCCAGCTCCTGGACAGGTTTTAGCTATGGCTACACCTTC	CASSWTGFSYGYTF	TRBJ1-2	TRBV28	TRBD1	NA
TGTGCCAGCAGCCGTTCGGGGGAACTAACTCATGGCTACACCTTC	CASSRSGELTHGYTF	TRBJ1-2	TRBV4-2	NA	NA
TGTGCCAGTAAGATAGCGGGAGAGGGGTCCTACGAGCAGTACTTC	CASKIAGEGSYEQYF	TRBJ2-7	TRBV19	TRBD2	NA
TGTGCCAGCAGCACCGGACTAGCGGGAGACAATGAGCAGTTCTTC	CASSTGLAGDNEQFF	TRBJ2-1	TRBV28	TRBD2	once